This T cell receptor beta chain comes out of a study of T cells after yellow fever vaccination. Study outcomes and limitations: The study noted that FACS-sorted repertoires could contain abundant clonotypes contaminating from the bulk population. A faster peak, day 5 versus 15, was reached by the weaker secondary response. Post-booster samples contained most primary-vaccination clones (about 95% CD4, about 85% CD8).

Researchers made TCR cDNA using 5'RACE template switching, and this step added a universal primer site and UMIs. Via MiXCR, TCRdb re-called the 5' RACE reads, giving one row per CDR3 protein. The table includes about 320,000 distinct CDR3 sequences, 3.5% to 4.5% detected once. This clonotype came up many times. What it binds is not known. Trimming took 2 bases from V and 1 from J, leaving 9 bases between them. The CDR3 extends over 15 amino acids. Per germline, CDR1 SEHNR and CDR2 FQNEAQ (reference sequence). The sample here was PBMCs, taken 15 days after the yellow fever booster vaccination. The V and J genes are TRBV7-9 and TRBJ2-1, with D unresolved. The TCR comes from a young man who received the YFV17D yellow fever vaccine. CDR3 sequence (DNA): TGTGCCAGCAGCTTATCTGAGGCGTCCTACAATGAGCAGTTCTTC. It translates to CASSLSEASYNEQFF.